These 3 T cell receptor beta chains share one sample of origin, sequenced in a study of T cells in Graves' hyperthyroidism and ophthalmopathy. RNA transcripts were the template for amplifying TCR beta CDR3 regions. During a first-round RT-PCR of the TCR CDR3, the HTBI primer set was used. TCRdb ran MiXCR on the multiplex PCR reads and lists one entry per CDR3 protein. The sample lists fewer than 500,000 distinct CDR3 sequences; 13% were seen once. What was sequenced was blood. These TCRs come from a man aged 25-45 years with Graves' hyperthyroidism that later progressed to Graves' ophthalmopathy.

This clonotype appeared many times. This rearrangement joins TRBV6-1 to TRBJ2-2; the D is unclear. Germline CDR1 and CDR2: MNHNS and SASEGT. V lost 6 bases to trimming and J lost 6 bases, with 11 bases between them. The CDR3 consists of 13 residues. This chain's CDR3 is CASRRPMAGELFF. CDR3 bases: TGTGCCAGCAGACGCCCGATGGCCGGGGAGCTGTTTTTT.

This clonotype came up many times. The chain's CDR3 is CASSSSAGQSYEQYF. CDR3 sequence (DNA): TGTGCCAGCAGCTCCTCCGCCGGACAGTCCTACGAGCAGTACTTC. The chain couples TRBV11-2 to TRBJ2-7; possible D gene TRBD1, 6 bases. V lost 4 bases, J lost 1 base, and 14 bases lay in between. The V gene's germline CDR1 is SGHAT and CDR2 FQNNGV. The CDR3 length is 15 residues.

V and J are TRBV7-6 and TRBJ2-1, with 9 bases lining up with TRBD2. The CDR3 covers 17 residues. J lost 5 bases, V lost 5 bases, and 13 bases had no gene match. Germline lookup yields CDR1 SGHVS and CDR2 FNYEAQ. The CDR3 region has the DNA TGTGCCAGCAGCAACCCCCGACTAGCGGCGTACCACAATGAGCAGTTCTTC. Amino acid sequence: CASSNPRLAAYHNEQFF.